Below, 5 T cell receptor beta chains from the same sample are listed, as sequenced in a study of blood T cells in healthy people across ages. Next came a second PCR, run for roughly 6 to 11 cycles, which used a sample-barcoded 5' primer along with a J-beta primer mix. TCRdb reprocessed the 5' RACE reads with MiXCR, giving one entry per CDR3 protein. The sample lists more than 1,400,000 distinct CDR3 sequences, roughly 45% occurring once. Input material: blood. Receptor source: a woman between 18 and 30 years old in good health.

This clonotype was seen repeatedly, ten times or more. J is TRBJ2-3 and V is TRBV7-9; TRBD1 is a possible D gene (6 bases). This CDR3 is built from 12 residues. V was shortened by 6 bases and J by 4 bases, with 8 bases between the two germline ends. Germline CDR1 and CDR2: SEHNR and FQNEAQ (reference sequence). The CDR3 is CASRKGADTQYF. The CDR3 nucleotides are TGTGCCAGCAGGAAGGGGGCAGATACGCAGTATTTT.

V gene TRBV27 combines with J gene TRBJ2-2; D unclear. Germline V gene lookup returns CDR1 MNHEY and CDR2 SMNVEV (reference sequence). Trimming cost V 3 bases and J 4 bases, with 3 bases left between them. The CDR3 has 12 residues. The DNA for the CDR3 is TGTGCCAGCAGTTTCTTCACCGGGGAGCTGTTTTTT. Protein product: CASSFFTGELFF.

V is TRBV7-8 and J is TRBJ2-7; 8 nucleotides agree with TRBD1. Trimming at V came to 5 bases and at J to 2 bases, leaving 8 bases not matched to a gene. Germline V lookup: CDR1 SGHVS, CDR2 FQNEAQ. The length of the CDR3 is 15 residues. The CDR3 reads CASSTSGQGPYEQYF. The DNA for the CDR3 is TGTGCCAGCAGCACTTCAGGACAGGGTCCCTACGAGCAGTACTTC.

In its sample, this clonotype was seen a few times. The chain carries TRBV14 and TRBJ2-1; 8 bases map to TRBD1. With V trimmed by 0 bases and J by 9 bases, 16 bases remained unmatched. The germline CDR1 and CDR2 sequences are SGHDN and FVKESK. This CDR3 contains 18 residues. The CDR3 DNA reads TGTGCCAGCAGCCAAGATTTTGTGTTCAGGGGGCTCGGTGGTGAGCAGTTCTTC. Translated, it gives CASSQDFVFRGLGGEQFF.

V and J are TRBV12-3 or TRBV12-4 and TRBJ2-1; D uncertain. Trimming removed 0 bases at V and 5 bases at J, with 11 bases between. The CDR3 has 15 amino acids. As DNA, the CDR3 is TGTGCCAGCAGTTTAGCGCAAGGAAGACACAATGAGCAGTTCTTC. Protein product: CASSLAQGRHNEQFF.